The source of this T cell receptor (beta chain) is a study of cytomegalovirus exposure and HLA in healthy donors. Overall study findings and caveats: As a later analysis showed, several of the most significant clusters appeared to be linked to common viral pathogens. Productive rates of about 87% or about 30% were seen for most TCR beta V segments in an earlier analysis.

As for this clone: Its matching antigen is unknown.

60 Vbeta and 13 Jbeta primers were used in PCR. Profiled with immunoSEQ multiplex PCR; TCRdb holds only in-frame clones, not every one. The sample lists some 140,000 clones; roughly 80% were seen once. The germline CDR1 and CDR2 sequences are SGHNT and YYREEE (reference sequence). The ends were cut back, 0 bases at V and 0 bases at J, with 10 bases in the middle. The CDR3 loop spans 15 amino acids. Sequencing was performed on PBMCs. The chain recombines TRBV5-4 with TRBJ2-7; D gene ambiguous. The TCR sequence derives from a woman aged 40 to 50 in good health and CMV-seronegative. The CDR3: CASSLEQAISYEQYF. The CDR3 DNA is TGTGCCAGCAGCTTGGAGCAGGCAATCTCCTACGAGCAGTACTTC.